This section outlines one T cell receptor beta chain sequence together with its context. This clonotype was seen at least ten times. What this receptor recognizes is not known. One base away there is no much larger clone; base qualities are not given. The sample belongs to a study of response to subunit inactivated influenza vaccine (dated by TCRdb to between 2018 and 2020). Regarding the research as a whole: The study used deep quantitative T cell receptor repertoire profiling to track responses to a trivalent subunit inactivated influenza vaccine. The paper's findings and limits, for the study overall: It was suggested by the authors that each seasonal influenza vaccination may recruit only a limited number of new T cells.

Libraries were prepared through RT-PCR. The run used an Illumina HiSeq 2500. TCRdb passed the public sequencing reads through fastp at Q25 and MiXCR, retaining productive beta sequences. CDR3 protein duplicates are merged, each entry listing the most common genes and DNA. The sample table holds more than 500,000 distinct CDR3 sequences, of which around 11% were seen once. Of the sample, approximately 11% falls within the top ten clones. These same data were also listed under a study on T cells expressing NK-cell markers. As noted in the second study: TCR beta cDNA libraries were prepared using 5'RACE template switching, which introduced a universal primer site and unique molecular identifiers. In sorted CD3+CD56+NKG2C+, CD3+CD56+NKG2C- and CD3+CD56-NKG2C+ T-cell subsets from 7 or 8 donors, TCR beta-chain repertoires were profiled. Among the eight sequenced donors, seven were HCMV-seropositive and one was HCMV-seronegative. In several experiments an anti-gammadeltaTCR antibody was added to restrict sorting to alphabetaTCR-expressing T cells. For six donors, the dominant CD3+CD56+NKG2C+ clonotypes were among the top 10 CD8+ clonotypes and accounted for 1.0-7.0% of CD8+ T cells. Those dominant clonotypes were again the most abundant among CD3+CD56-NKG2C+ cells in a handful of donors, at about 28.3-60.1%. Whether the expanded NKG2C-expressing T cell clones were specific for HCMV antigens was left unclear. Randomly selected healthy volunteers, three men and five women, were used as the eight sequenced donors. A commercial ELISA kit detecting HCMV-specific IgG in serum was used to determine HCMV serostatus. Peripheral blood mononuclear cells were isolated from blood by Ficoll density gradient centrifugation. For five or six donors, unsorted PBMC were also used to sequence bulk peripheral blood T-cell repertoires. Priming for cDNA synthesis came from the TCR beta constant segment, and two successive PCR amplification steps followed. The libraries were sequenced on Illumina HiSeq 2000/2500, MiSeq or NextSeq, producing 2 x 150 bp reads. MIGEC handled demultiplexing of the reads and grouping by UMI, while MiTCR was used to assemble and quantify clonotypes. Only TCR cDNA sequences supported by at least two reads were kept to exclude erroneous sequences. The tcR package was used for downstream repertoire analysis, and clonotypes were matched between fractions using CDR3 nucleotide sequence together with V segment. VDJmatch was used to annotate antigen specificity against VDJdb, with one amino acid substitution allowed in CDR3.

The sequence was obtained from a man in his fifties or sixties who received an inactivated influenza vaccine. Donor details come from another sample of the same person, matched by shared clones. Material: PBMCs from blood, obtained on the day of vaccination.

The CDR3 protein: CASSLTGTYGYTF. The bases read TGTGCCAGCAGTCTGACAGGGACCTATGGCTACACCTTC. Rearrangement joined TRBV12-3 or TRBV12-4 to TRBJ1-2; 7 nucleotides in the junction match TRBD1. V loses 5 bases at its end and J loses 4 bases; junction bases beyond the gene matches: 4. The CDR3 spans 13 residues, from the cysteine through the phenylalanine. Only the CDR3 portion is preserved as DNA: 39 bases, with reading frame beginning at the first base.